This T cell receptor (beta chain) derives from a study of CD8 T cells in Susac syndrome. General study results and limits: Clonal expansion was not seen in any Susac syndrome CD4+ T cell repertoire.

Random hexamers were used to reverse transcribe the RNA input (about 0.5 to 1 ug). A multiplex approach, immunoSEQ multiplex PCR, amplified TCR beta CDR3 across 54 Vbeta and 13 Jbeta. TCRdb reprocessed the immunoSEQ multiplex PCR reads via MiXCR and lists one record per CDR3 protein. The data hold 67,000 or so distinct CDR3 sequences, with 90% to 95% observed a single time. With respect to this clonotype: Its antigen is not identified.

The CDR3 loop spans 16 amino acids. The germline V gene encodes CDR1 MNHEY and CDR2 SVGAGI. Trimming removed 0 bases from V and 1 base from J; junction bases left unmatched: 1. Source material: CD4+ T cells from PBMCs. The chain links TRBV6-5 to TRBJ2-3, with TRBD2 identical over 10 bases. The sequence came from a human donor with Susac syndrome. The CDR3 nucleotides read TGTGCCAGCAGTTACTCCGGGACTAGCGGCACAGATACGCAGTATTTT. This codes for CASSYSGTSGTDTQYF.